These T cell receptor beta chains were read from a single sample in a study of cytomegalovirus exposure and HLA in healthy donors. Sequencing was performed with immunoSEQ multiplex PCR; in TCRdb, only in-frame clones are kept and a portion is missing. The data show 150,000 to 170,000 clones, approximately 81% seen once. Input material: PBMCs. All receptors come from a man aged 18 to 35 in good health and CMV-seronegative. Both conserved end residues are part of each CDR3. A D gene is named only where the DNA matches it firmly. Clone size, where shown, is once, few, many, or a class for clones that have expanded.

d_call | j_call | v_call | clone_size | cdr3_length | cdr3_aa | cdr3_nt
. | TRBJ2-7 | TRBV5-1 | few | 14 | CASRPLRGVHEQYF | TGCGCCAGCCGACCCCTAAGGGGCGTCCACGAGCAGTACTTC
. | TRBJ2-5 | TRBV6-1 | . | 13 | CASSVGEQETQYF | TGTGCCAGCAGTGTTGGGGAGCAAGAGACCCAGTACTTC
. | TRBJ2-3 | TRBV9 | few | 15 | CASSGEGQGTDTQYF | TGTGCCAGCTCTGGGGAGGGACAGGGCACAGATACGCAGTATTTT
. | TRBJ2-2 | TRBV10-3 | . | 16 | CAISESGGVNTGELFF | TGTGCCATCAGTGAGTCGGGGGGAGTCAACACCGGGGAGCTGTTTTTT
TRBD1 | TRBJ2-7 | TRBV5-6 | . | 14 | CASSYGTGNYGQYF | TGTGCCAGCAGCTACGGGACAGGGAACTACGGGCAGTACTTC
TRBD1 | TRBJ2-7 | TRBV7-2 | . | 13 | CASSLPGQYEQYF | TGTGCCAGCAGCCTCCCGGGACAGTACGAGCAGTACTTC
TRBD1 | TRBJ1-5 | TRBV2 | . | 15 | CASSAGQELNQPQHF | TGTGCCAGCAGCGCGGGACAGGAGCTCAATCAGCCCCAGCATTTT
TRBD1 | TRBJ1-6 | TRBV4-1 | . | 22 | CASSQDPFRGRPSSSYNSPLHF | TGCGCCAGCAGCCAAGATCCCTTCAGGGGGCGACCCTCCAGCTCCTATAATTCACCCCTCCACTTT
TRBD2 | TRBJ2-3 | TRBV14 | . | 14 | CASSPLAGTNTQYF | TGTGCCAGCAGCCCCTTAGCGGGAACAAATACGCAGTATTTT
TRBD1 | TRBJ2-7 | TRBV5-5 | . | 14 | CASSTGGSGSEQYF | TGTGCCAGCAGCACAGGGGGGTCTGGTAGTGAGCAGTACTTC
TRBD2 | TRBJ2-3 | TRBV7-9 | . | 16 | CASRVVASGSTDTQYF | TGTGCCAGCAGGGTGGTAGCTAGCGGGAGCACAGATACGCAGTATTTT
. | TRBJ1-2 | TRBV6-5 | many | 14 | CASSPVGGNYGYTF | TGTGCCAGCAGCCCGGTGGGGGGTAACTATGGCTACACCTTC
. | TRBJ2-7 | TRBV4-3 | . | 19 | CASSQEGGGTGVISYEQYF | TGCGCCAGCAGCCAAGAGGGTGGAGGAACGGGGGTCATCTCCTACGAGCAGTACTTC
. | TRBJ1-6 | TRBV28 | . | 17 | CASRGGFRGGSNSPLHF | TGTGCCAGCAGGGGGGGTTTCCGGGGGGGCTCCAATTCACCCCTCCACTTT
TRBD1 | TRBJ2-1 | TRBV2 | . | 13 | CASEGQGYNEQFF | TGTGCCAGCGAGGGACAGGGCTACAATGAGCAGTTCTTC
TRBD1 | TRBJ1-4 | TRBV28 | . | 16 | CASSPGDRGLVEKLFF | TGTGCCAGCAGCCCGGGGGATAGGGGGCTGGTTGAAAAACTGTTTTTT
. | TRBJ2-2 | TRBV10-3 | few | 13 | CATQTANTGELFF | TGTGCCACCCAAACAGCGAACACCGGGGAGCTGTTTTTT
. | TRBJ2-1 | TRBV19 | . | 13 | CASSAGRYNEQFF | TGTGCCAGTAGCGCGGGGCGCTACAATGAGCAGTTCTTC
TRBD1 | TRBJ2-1 | TRBV19 | . | 16 | CASSIEGQGFYNEQFF | TGTGCCAGTAGTATCGAGGGACAGGGTTTCTACAATGAGCAGTTCTTC
. | TRBJ2-7 | TRBV18 | . | 14 | CASSPATGISEQYF | TGTGCCAGCTCACCAGCGACAGGCATCAGCGAGCAGTACTTC
TRBD1 | TRBJ2-1 | TRBV4-3 | medium-sized | 14 | CASSLLTGPPEQFF | TGCGCCAGCAGCCTCCTGACAGGGCCCCCTGAGCAGTTCTTC
. | TRBJ2-7 | TRBV7-2 | . | 13 | CASSPSGVHEQYF | TGTGCCAGCAGCCCATCAGGGGTCCACGAGCAGTACTTC